This TCR beta chain derives from a study of cytomegalovirus exposure and HLA in healthy donors. Whole-study results and caveats: It has been reported that TCR beta sequences accurately predicted the HLA-A and HLA-B alleles of most subjects.

This CDR3 region has 13 residues. Trimming removed 7 bases at V and 2 bases at J, with 11 bases between. Germline V gives CDR1 ENHRY, CDR2 SYGVKD. As for this clone: Its antigen is not identified.

Vbeta (60) and Jbeta (13) primers were used in the PCR. Clones were sequenced by immunoSEQ multiplex PCR, and TCRdb holds only the in-frame ones, with some missing. The sample holds fewer than 250,000 clones. Source material: PBMCs. The sequence came from a woman in her twenties or thirties in good health and CMV-seropositive. The chain is built from TRBV10-3 and TRBJ2-5; maybe TRBD1 (6 bases). CDR3 region: CAINRGLQETQYF. CDR3 nucleotide sequence: TGTGCCATCAATAGGGGGTTACAAGAGACCCAGTACTTC.